The next 8 T cell receptor beta chains were all read from a single sample in a study of T cells in Graves' hyperthyroidism and ophthalmopathy. The source material, RNA transcripts, was used to amplify TCR beta CDR3 regions. Using the HTBI primer set, a first-round RT-PCR was run on the TCR CDR3. A single record per CDR3 protein comes from TCRdb applying MiXCR to the multiplex PCR reads. Of about 710,000 distinct CDR3 sequences listed, around 15% are singletons. Sequenced input: blood. All receptors derive from a man between 18 and 35 years old with Graves' hyperthyroidism.

This clonotype was recorded at least ten times. V usage is TRBV3-1 and J usage is TRBJ2-7, with TRBD2 matching 8 bases. The junction had 8 bases not matched to a gene; V was cut back by 4 bases and J by 3 bases. The CDR3 consists of 15 residues. Looked up from germline, CDR1 is LGHDT and CDR2 is YNNKEL (reference sequence). The CDR3, as DNA: TGTGCCAGCAGCCGAGGACTAGCTATTTACTACGAGCAGTACTTC. Translating it yields CASSRGLAIYYEQYF.

In its sample, this clonotype was seen a few times. The chain combines TRBV24-1 with TRBJ2-2, with TRBD2 as a possible D gene (7 bases). Deletions cut 7 bases from V and 1 base from J, with 12 bases between. Germline-derived CDR1 and CDR2 are KGHDR and SFDVKD. The CDR3 sequence is 15 residues long. The CDR3 protein is CATRGASGNTGELFF. The CDR3 DNA is TGTGCCACCAGGGGGGCTAGCGGGAACACCGGGGAGCTGTTTTTT.

With regard to this clonotype: A much larger clone sits a single nucleotide away, making a read error possible. The gene calls are TRBV7-2 and TRBJ1-1; D not resolved. This CDR3 is 14 amino acids long. Germline V gives CDR1 SGHTA, CDR2 FQGNSA. The CDR3 coding sequence is TGTGCCAGCAACTTAAGACTCCGTGGCACTGAAGCTTTCTTT. Translating it yields CASNLRLRGTEAFF.

This clonotype was seen many times. The rearrangement joins TRBV27 to TRBJ2-3; 7 positions agree with TRBD2. After removal of 1 base from V and 4 bases from J, the junction contained 5 bases not matched to a gene. Germline loops: CDR1 MNHEY, CDR2 SMNVEV (reference sequence). There are 15 residues in the CDR3. CDR3 protein: CASSLLGLVSDTQYF. The CDR3 nucleotides read TGTGCCAGCAGTTTATTAGGACTAGTTTCAGATACGCAGTATTTT.

This clonotype showed up just a few times. This chain connects TRBV10-2 to TRBJ2-7, with 10 nucleotides matching TRBD2. The germline V gene has CDR1 WSHSY and CDR2 SAAADI. The length of the CDR3 is 13 residues. The junction had 4 bases not matched to a gene; V was cut back by 6 bases and J by 5 bases. The CDR3: CASRLAGNHEQYF. CDR3 sequence (DNA): TGCGCCAGCAGACTAGCGGGAAACCACGAGCAGTACTTC.

This clonotype was counted ten times or more. The CDR3 here is CASSPWTSGTQETQYF. The CDR3 coding sequence is TGTGCCAGCTCACCATGGACTAGCGGGACGCAAGAGACCCAGTACTTC. The rearrangement uses TRBV18 and TRBJ2-5; TRBD2 agrees at 12 bases. The CDR3 loop spans 16 amino acids. Germline V gene data show CDR1 as KGHSH and CDR2 as LQKENI. V was clipped by 2 bases and J by 2 bases; unmatched bases: 3. The full variable domain, its missing parts supplied by reference TRBV18 and TRBJ2-5, is NAGVMQNPRHLVRRRGQEARLRCSPMKGHSHVYWYRQLPEEGLKFMVYLQKENIIDESGMPKERFSAEFPKEGPSILRIQQVVRGDSAAYFCASSPWTSGTQETQYFGPGTRLLVL.

This chain uses TRBV4-3 with TRBJ2-2; TRBD2 might be the D (6 bases). Trimming removed 3 bases at V and 4 bases at J, with 9 bases between. The CDR3 has 14 amino acids. Per the germline V gene, CDR1 is LGHNA and CDR2 is YSLEER. CDR3 loop: CASSHRDFTGELFF. In DNA, the CDR3 is TGCGCCAGCAGCCACCGGGACTTCACCGGGGAGCTGTTTTTT.

This clonotype was seen at least ten times. V is TRBV7-9 and J is TRBJ2-7; D is uncertain. Germline CDR1 reads SEHNR; CDR2 reads FQNEAQ (reference sequence). The CDR3 has 14 residues. Trimming stripped 6 bases from V and 1 base from J, with 13 bases between. The CDR3 spells CASSPDQVSYEQYF. The CDR3 nucleotides read TGTGCCAGCAGTCCAGACCAGGTTTCCTACGAGCAGTACTTC.